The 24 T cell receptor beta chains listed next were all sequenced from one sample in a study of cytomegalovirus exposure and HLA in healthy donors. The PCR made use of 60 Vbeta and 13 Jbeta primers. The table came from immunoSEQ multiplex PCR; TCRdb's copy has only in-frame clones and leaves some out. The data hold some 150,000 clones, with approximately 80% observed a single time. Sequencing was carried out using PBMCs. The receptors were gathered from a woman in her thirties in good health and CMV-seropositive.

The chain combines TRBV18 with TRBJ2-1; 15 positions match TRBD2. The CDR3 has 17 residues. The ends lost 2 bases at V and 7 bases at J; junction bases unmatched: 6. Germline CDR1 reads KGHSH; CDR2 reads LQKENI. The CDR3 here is CASSPRRTSGGANEQFF. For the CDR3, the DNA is TGTGCCAGCTCACCAAGGCGGACTAGCGGGGGGGCAAATGAGCAGTTCTTC.

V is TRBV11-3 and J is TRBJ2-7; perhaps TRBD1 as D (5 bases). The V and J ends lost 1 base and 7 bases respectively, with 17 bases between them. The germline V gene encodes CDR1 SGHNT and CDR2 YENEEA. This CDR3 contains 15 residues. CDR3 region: CASSLGQGSHGEQYF. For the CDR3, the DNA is TGTGCCAGCAGCTTAGGTCAGGGATCCCATGGGGAGCAGTACTTC.

Written as DNA, the CDR3 is TGTGCCAGCAGTTTACCTACCGACAGCCTGGGAACTGAAGCTTTCTTT. Protein: CASSLPTDSLGTEAFF. The chain employs TRBV28 and TRBJ1-1; tentative D call: TRBD1 (5 bases). CDR1 is MDHEN, CDR2 SYDVKM, per germline. V was pared by 2 bases and J by 5 bases, with 18 bases between. The CDR3 loop spans 16 amino acids. Full variable domain (rest looked up from reference TRBV28 and TRBJ1-1): DVKVTQSSRYLVKRTGEKVFLECVQDMDHENMFWYRQDPGLGLRLIYFSYDVKMKEKGDIPEGYSVSREKKERFSLILESASTNQTSMYLCASSLPTDSLGTEAFFGQGTRLTVV.

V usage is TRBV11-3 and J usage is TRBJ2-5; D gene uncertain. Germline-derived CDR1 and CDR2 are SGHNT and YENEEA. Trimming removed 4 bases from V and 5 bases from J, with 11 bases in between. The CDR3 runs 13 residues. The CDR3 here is CASSSQPGETQYF. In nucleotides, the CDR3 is TGTGCCAGCAGCTCCCAACCCGGGGAGACCCAGTACTTC.

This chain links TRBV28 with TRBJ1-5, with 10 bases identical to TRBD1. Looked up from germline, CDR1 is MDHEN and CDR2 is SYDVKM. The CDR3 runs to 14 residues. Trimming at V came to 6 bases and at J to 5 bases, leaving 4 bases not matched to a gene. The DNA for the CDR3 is TGTGCCAGCAGGACCGGGACAGGGGATCAGCCCCAGCATTTT. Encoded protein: CASRTGTGDQPQHF.

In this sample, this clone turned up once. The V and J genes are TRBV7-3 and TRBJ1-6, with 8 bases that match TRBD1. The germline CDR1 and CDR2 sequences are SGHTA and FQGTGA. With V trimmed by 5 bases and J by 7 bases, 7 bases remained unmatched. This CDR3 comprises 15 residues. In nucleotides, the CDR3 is TGTGCCAGCAGCCGACAGGGGCTATTCAATTCACCCCTCCACTTT. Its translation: CASSRQGLFNSPLHF.

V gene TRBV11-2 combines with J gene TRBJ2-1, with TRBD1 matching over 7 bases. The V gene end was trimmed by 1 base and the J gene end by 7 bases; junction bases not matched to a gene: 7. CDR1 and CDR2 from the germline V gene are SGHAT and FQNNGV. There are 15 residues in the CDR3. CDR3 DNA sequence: TGTGCCAGCAGCTTAGTAATAGGGGGCTGGAATGAGCAGTTCTTC. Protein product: CASSLVIGGWNEQFF. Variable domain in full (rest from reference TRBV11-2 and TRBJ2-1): EAGVAQSPRYKIIEKRQSVAFWCNPISGHATLYWYQQILGQGPKLLIQFQNNGVVDDSQLPKDRFSAERLKGVDSTLKIQPAKLEDSAVYLCASSLVIGGWNEQFFGPGTRLTVL.

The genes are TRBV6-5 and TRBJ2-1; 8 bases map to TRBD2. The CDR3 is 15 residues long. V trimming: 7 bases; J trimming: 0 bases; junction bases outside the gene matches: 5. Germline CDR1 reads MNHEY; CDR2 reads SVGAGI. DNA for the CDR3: TGTGCCAGCACCCGACTAGCGAGCTCCTACAATGAGCAGTTCTTC. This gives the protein CASTRLASSYNEQFF.

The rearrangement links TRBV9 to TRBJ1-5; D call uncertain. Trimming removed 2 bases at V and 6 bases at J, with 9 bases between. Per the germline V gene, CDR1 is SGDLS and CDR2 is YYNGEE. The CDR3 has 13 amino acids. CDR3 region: CASSVGVAQPQHF. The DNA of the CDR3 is TGTGCCAGCAGCGTCGGGGTCGCTCAGCCCCAGCATTTT.

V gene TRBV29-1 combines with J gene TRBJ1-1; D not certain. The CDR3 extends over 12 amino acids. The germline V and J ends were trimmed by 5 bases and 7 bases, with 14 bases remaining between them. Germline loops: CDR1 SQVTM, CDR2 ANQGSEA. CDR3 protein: CSVRTVSDEAFF. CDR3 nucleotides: TGCAGCGTTCGGACTGTTTCAGATGAAGCTTTCTTT.

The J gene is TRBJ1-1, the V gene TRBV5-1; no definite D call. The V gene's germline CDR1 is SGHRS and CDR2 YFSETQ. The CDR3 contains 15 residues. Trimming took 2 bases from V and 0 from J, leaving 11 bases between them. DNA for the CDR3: TGCGCCAGCAGCTTTGCTGCGCCGGTGAACACTGAAGCTTTCTTT. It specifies CASSFAAPVNTEAFF.

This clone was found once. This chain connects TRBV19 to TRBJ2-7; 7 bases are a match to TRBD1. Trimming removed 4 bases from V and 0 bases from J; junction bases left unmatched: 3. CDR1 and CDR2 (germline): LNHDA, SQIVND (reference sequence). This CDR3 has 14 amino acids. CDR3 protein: CASSTTGSSYEQYF. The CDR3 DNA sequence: TGTGCCAGTAGTACGACAGGGAGCTCCTACGAGCAGTACTTC.

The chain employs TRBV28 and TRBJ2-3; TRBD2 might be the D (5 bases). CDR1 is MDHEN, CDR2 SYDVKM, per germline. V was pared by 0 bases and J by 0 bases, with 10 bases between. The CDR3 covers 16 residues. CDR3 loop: CASSLWDGDSTDTQYF. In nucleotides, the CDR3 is TGTGCCAGCAGTTTATGGGACGGGGATAGCACAGATACGCAGTATTTT.

The chain's CDR3 is CASSRTGRATEAFF. The CDR3 coding sequence is TGTGCCAGCAGCCGGACAGGCCGGGCGACTGAAGCTTTCTTT. J is TRBJ1-1 and V is TRBV11-1; TRBD1 aligns across 7 bases. From germline, CDR1 is SGHAT and CDR2 FQDESV (reference sequence). CDR3 length equals 14 residues. Trimming cost V 5 bases and J 5 bases; bases outside gene matches: 8. Supplemented by reference TRBV11-1 and TRBJ1-1, the full variable domain reads EAEVAQSPRYKITEKSQAVAFWCDPISGHATLYWYRQILGQGPELLVQFQDESVVDDSQLPKDRFSAERLKGVDSTLKIQPAELGDSAMYLCASSRTGRATEAFFGQGTRLTVV.

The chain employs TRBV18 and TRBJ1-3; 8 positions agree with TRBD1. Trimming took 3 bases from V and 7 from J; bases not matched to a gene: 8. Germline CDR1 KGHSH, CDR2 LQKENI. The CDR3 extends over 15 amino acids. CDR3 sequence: CASSPSRGLMNTIYF. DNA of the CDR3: TGTGCCAGCTCACCGTCCAGGGGGCTTATGAACACCATATATTTT.

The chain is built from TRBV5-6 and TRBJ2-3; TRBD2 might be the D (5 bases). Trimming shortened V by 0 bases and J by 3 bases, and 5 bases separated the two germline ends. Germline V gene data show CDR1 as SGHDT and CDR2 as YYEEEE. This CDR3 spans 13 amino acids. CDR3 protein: CASSLAGTDTQYF. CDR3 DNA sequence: TGTGCCAGCAGCTTGGCGGGGACAGATACGCAGTATTTT.

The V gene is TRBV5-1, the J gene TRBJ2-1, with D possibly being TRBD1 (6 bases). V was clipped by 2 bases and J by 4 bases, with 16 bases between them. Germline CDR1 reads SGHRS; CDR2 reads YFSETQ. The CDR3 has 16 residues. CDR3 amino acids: CASSFGNREPYNEQFF. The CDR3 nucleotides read TGCGCCAGCAGCTTTGGTAACAGGGAACCGTACAATGAGCAGTTCTTC.

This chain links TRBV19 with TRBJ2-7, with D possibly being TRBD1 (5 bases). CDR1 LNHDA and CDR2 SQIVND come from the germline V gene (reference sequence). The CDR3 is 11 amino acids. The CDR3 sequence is CGCRVDYEQYF. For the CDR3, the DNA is TGTGGCTGCAGGGTGGACTACGAGCAGTACTTC.

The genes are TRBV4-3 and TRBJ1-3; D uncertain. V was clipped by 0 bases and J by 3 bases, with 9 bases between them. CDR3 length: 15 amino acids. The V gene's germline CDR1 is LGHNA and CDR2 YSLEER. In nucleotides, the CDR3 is TGCGCCAGCAGCCAAGACGCGGCCTTTGGAAACACCATATATTTT. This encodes CASSQDAAFGNTIYF.

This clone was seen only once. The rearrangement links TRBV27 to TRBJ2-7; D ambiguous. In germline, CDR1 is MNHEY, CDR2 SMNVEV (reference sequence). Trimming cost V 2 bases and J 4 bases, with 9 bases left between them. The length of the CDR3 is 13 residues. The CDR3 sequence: CASSLDNRYEQYF. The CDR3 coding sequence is TGTGCCAGCAGTTTAGACAACCGTTACGAGCAGTACTTC.

Written as DNA, the CDR3 is TGCAGCGTTGAACGACTTACGGAGAACTATGGCTACACCTTC. Protein product: CSVERLTENYGYTF. This chain joins TRBV29-1 and TRBJ1-2; D uncertain. CDR1 SQVTM and CDR2 ANQGSEA come from the germline V gene. This CDR3 is 14 amino acids long. V gave up 2 bases and J gave up 2 bases, with 12 bases separating them.

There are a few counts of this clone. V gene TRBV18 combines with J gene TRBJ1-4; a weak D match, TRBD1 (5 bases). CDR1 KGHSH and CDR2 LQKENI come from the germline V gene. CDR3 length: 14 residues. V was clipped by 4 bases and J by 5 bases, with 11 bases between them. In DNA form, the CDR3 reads TGTGCCAGCTCACAGACAGCCTCGAATGAAAAACTGTTTTTT. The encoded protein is CASSQTASNEKLFF.

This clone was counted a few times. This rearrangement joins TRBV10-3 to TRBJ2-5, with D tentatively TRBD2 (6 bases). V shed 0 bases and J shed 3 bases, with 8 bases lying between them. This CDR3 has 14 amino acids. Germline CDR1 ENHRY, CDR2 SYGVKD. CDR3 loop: CAISESAGKETQYF. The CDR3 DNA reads TGTGCCATCAGTGAGTCCGCGGGAAAAGAGACCCAGTACTTC.

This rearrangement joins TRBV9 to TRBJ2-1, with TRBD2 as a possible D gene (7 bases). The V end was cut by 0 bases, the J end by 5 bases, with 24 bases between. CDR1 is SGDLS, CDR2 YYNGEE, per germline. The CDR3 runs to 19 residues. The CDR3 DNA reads TGTGCCAGCAGCGTAGTGGGTGGGGGGGCCGTCCCGGGGGACAATGAGCAGTTCTTC. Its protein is CASSVVGGGAVPGDNEQFF. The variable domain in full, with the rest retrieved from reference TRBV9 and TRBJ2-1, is DSGVTQTPKHLITATGQRVTLRCSPRSGDLSVYWYQQSLDQGLQFLIQYYNGEERAKGNILERFSAQQFPDLHSELNLSSLELGDSALYFCASSVVGGGAVPGDNEQFFGPGTRLTVL.